This T cell receptor (beta chain) appears in the sequencing data of a study of cytomegalovirus exposure and HLA in healthy donors. General study points: A few of the chains that were CMV-associated were confirmed in vitro to be specific for CMV antigens. Subsequent analysis showed first-cohort TCR clusters tending to co-occur in 120 validation repertoires.

The data were produced by immunoSEQ multiplex PCR, yet TCRdb's version contains in-frame clones alone and is incomplete. The sample has around 60,000 clones; about 96% are singletons. As regards this clone: Its antigen is as yet unknown.

Germline CDR1 SGHTS, CDR2 YDEGEE. The CDR3 covers 16 residues. Trimming cost V 4 bases and J 2 bases, with 16 bases left between them. J is TRBJ2-4 and V is TRBV5-8; a possible D gene is TRBD2 (6 bases). The sequencing input was PBMCs. The clonotype was recovered from a woman aged 18-29 years in good health and CMV-seronegative. CDR3 residues: CASSPRWGESKNIQYF. The CDR3, as DNA: TGTGCCAGCAGCCCGAGGTGGGGGGAATCCAAAAACATTCAGTACTTC.